The clone carrying this T cell receptor (beta chain) was observed at least ten times. As the template, RNA transcripts were used to amplify TCR beta CDR3 regions. Second-round multiplex PCR came after a first-round RT-PCR that employed HTBI primers. TCRdb re-called the multiplex PCR reads with MiXCR, one entry per CDR3 protein. The sample lists over a million distinct CDR3 sequences; 35% to 45% were seen once. This entry is derived from a study of Graves' ophthalmopathy and Graves' hyperthyroidism. This CDR3 region has 15 residues. Between the trimmed V and J ends, which lost 3 bases and 0 bases, there was a span of 6 bases. Germline V gene lookup returns CDR1 SGHVS and CDR2 FNYEAQ.

V and J are TRBV7-6 and TRBJ2-6; D uncertain. This TCR came from an adult man with Graves' hyperthyroidism. The sample consisted of peripheral blood or thyroid tissue (not recorded which). CDR3 sequence: CASSLSISGANVLTF. CDR3 bases: TGTGCCAGCAGCTTGTCGATCTCTGGGGCCAACGTCCTGACTTTC.